This TCR beta chain was profiled in a study of beta chain features in type 1 diabetes. Since all of the isolated RNA was reverse transcribed, expressed TCRB transcripts were what got sequenced. The protocol was immunoSEQ multiplex PCR, while the TCRdb copy is restricted to in-frame clones and leaves out a portion. The sample has a few hundred thousand clones, roughly 12% seen once. Sorting produced populations that all topped 95% purity. The CDR3 is 13 amino acids. V was pared by 7 bases and J by 7 bases, with 8 bases of the junction left unmatched. Per germline, CDR1 LNHDA and CDR2 SQIVND (reference sequence). A few counts support this clone. Its antigen is not known. Study-wide points: No resolution was reached here on whether HLA type influences TCRB rearrangement. The study notes PCR might favor shorter templates equally in patients and controls. In every one of the four CD4+ subsets, TCRB CDR3s were moderately but significantly shorter in Type 1 diabetes patients.

The source of this sequence is a woman aged 18-29 years with type 1 diabetes. The gene calls are TRBV19 and TRBJ1-2, with 8 positions matching TRBD1. The sequenced material came from naive CD4+ T cells from blood. The CDR3, as DNA: TGTGCCAGTATGACAGGGGATCGGACTGGCTACACCTTC. Its translation: CASMTGDRTGYTF.